These 17 T cell receptor beta chains share one sample of origin, sequenced in a study of CD8 T cells in cerebrospinal fluid in Alzheimer's disease. TCRdb re-called the 10x single-cell sequencing reads; one entry per CDR3 protein, DNA not given. The sample's table shows more than 1,300 distinct CDR3 sequences. Sequences were obtained from cerebrospinal fluid. These receptors came from a human donor with Alzheimer's disease.

J is TRBJ1-5 and V is TRBV2. Looked up from germline, CDR1 is SNHLY and CDR2 is FYNNEI. This CDR3 region has 16 residues. The CDR3 sequence: CASTRGWSSLNQPQHF. Full variable domain (missing parts from reference TRBV2 and TRBJ1-5): EPEVTQTPSHQVTQMGQEVILRCVPISNHLYFYWYRQILGQKVEFLVSFYNNEISEKSEIFDDQFSVERPDGSNFTLKIRSTKLEDSAMYFCASTRGWSSLNQPQHFGDGTRLSIL.

Its frequency marks this clonotype as large. The rearrangement uses TRBV7-8 and TRBJ2-2; TCRdb returns TRBD2, unconfirmable since there is no DNA. The length of the CDR3 is 19 residues. Germline V gene lookup returns CDR1 SGHVS and CDR2 FQNEAQ. The CDR3 here is CASSLRRASGGLNTGELFF.

Measured by frequency, this clonotype is large (0.1 to 1%). The V gene is TRBV28, the J gene TRBJ2-5; as DNA is missing, the TRBD1 call by TCRdb cannot be tested. The CDR3 totals 12 residues. CDR1 is MDHEN, CDR2 SYDVKM, per germline. CDR3 in amino acids: CASSWGDETQYF.

Judged by frequency, this clonotype is medium-sized. V and J are TRBV12-3 or TRBV12-4 and TRBJ2-2. The length of the CDR3 is 15 residues. CDR3 region: CASSLTPGSTGELFF.

This clonotype ranks as medium-sized in terms of frequency. The J gene is TRBJ2-1, the V gene TRBV9; TCRdb's assignment of TRBD2 cannot be checked, as there is no DNA. The CDR3 runs 16 residues. Per germline, CDR1 SGDLS and CDR2 YYNGEE. The chain's CDR3 is CASSVDYSGSYNEQFF.

By frequency, this clonotype is medium-sized. The rearrangement uses TRBV20-1 and TRBJ2-2. Germline assignment: CDR1 DFQATT and CDR2 SNEGSKA (reference sequence). The CDR3 is 13 residues long. The CDR3 is CSARGLETGELFF.

This clonotype shows up as medium-sized (0.01 to 0.1%) by frequency. The chain uses TRBV18 and TRBJ1-6. The germline CDR1 and CDR2 sequences are KGHSH and LQKENI. The CDR3 totals 16 residues. CDR3: CASSPNDSQLNSPLHF.

By frequency, this clonotype registers medium-sized. The chain's CDR3 is CASSLGGAGPTDTQYF. The chain recombines TRBV5-5 with TRBJ2-3; TCRdb's D call, TRBD1, is unchecked because there is no DNA. The length of the CDR3 is 16 residues. Germline V lookup: CDR1 SGHKS, CDR2 YYEKEE (reference sequence). Using reference TRBV5-5 and TRBJ2-3 for the parts outside the CDR3, the full variable domain is DAGVTQSPTHLIKTRGQQVTLRCSPISGHKSVSWYQQVLGQGPQFIFQYYEKEERGRGNFPDRFSARQFPNYSSELNVNALLLGDSALYLCASSLGGAGPTDTQYFGPGTRLTVL.

Considering frequency, this clonotype is medium-sized. The chain carries TRBV27 and TRBJ1-5. The CDR3 contains 14 residues. Germline CDR1 MNHEY, CDR2 SMNVEV (reference sequence). CDR3: CASRTVSGNQPQHF.

Measured by frequency, this clonotype is large (0.1 to 1%). CDR3 amino acids: CASTSGGPQNIQYF. This chain links TRBV12-3 or TRBV12-4 with TRBJ2-4; TCRdb outputs TRBD1, but without DNA this stays unchecked. The CDR3 contains 14 residues.

This clonotype counts as medium-sized by frequency. The chain joins TRBV5-1 to TRBJ2-5; TCRdb indicates TRBD2, and absent DNA this call remains unverified. The CDR3 spans 13 residues. Germline V CDR1 and CDR2: SGHRS, YFSETQ. The CDR3: CASSSESGGTQYF.

This clonotype is deemed medium-sized by its frequency. This chain joins TRBV30 and TRBJ1-1. The CDR3 extends over 13 amino acids. Germline V gene lookup returns CDR1 GTSNPN and CDR2 SVGIG (reference sequence). CDR3 sequence: CAWSTPANTEAFF.

By frequency, this clonotype is large. V usage is TRBV29-1 and J usage is TRBJ2-7; there is no DNA to check the TCRdb D call of TRBD1. CDR1 and CDR2 from the germline V gene are SQVTM and ANQGSEA. This CDR3 is 13 amino acids long. The CDR3 sequence is CSALTGNSYEQYF.

This clonotype is medium-sized by frequency. This rearrangement joins TRBV27 to TRBJ1-5. The germline CDR1 and CDR2 sequences are MNHEY and SMNVEV (reference sequence). This CDR3 contains 14 residues. The CDR3: CASSLTWVGQPQHF.

The gene calls are TRBV18 and TRBJ1-5. CDR1 is KGHSH, CDR2 LQKENI, per germline. The CDR3 is made up of 14 amino acids. The CDR3 is CASSPTGYYQPQHF.

This clonotype shows up as medium-sized by frequency. This chain joins TRBV6-1 and TRBJ2-1. Germline lookup yields CDR1 MNHNS and CDR2 SASEGT. CDR3 length: 16 residues. The CDR3 sequence is CASTLPTGATYNEQFF.

This clonotype shows up as large (0.1 to 1%) by frequency. The chain combines TRBV18 with TRBJ1-2. CDR3 length equals 14 residues. Germline values: CDR1 KGHSH, CDR2 LQKENI. CDR3 in amino acids: CASSPPTESYGYTF.